Sequencing of this TCR beta chain was carried out in a study of T cell responses to AZD1222 COVID-19 vaccine. CDR3 size: 15 residues. Germline CDR1 and CDR2: MNHEY and SMNVEV (reference sequence). Trimming left V 5 bases short and J 0 bases short, with 14 bases between. Assay: immunoSEQ multiplex PCR; the TCRdb copy retains only in-frame clones and omits some. The table records about 100,000 clones, about nine tenths of them present only once. This receptor was taken from an adult in good health. This chain joins TRBV27 and TRBJ2-7, with a weak D call TRBD1 (5 bases). Specimen: peripheral blood, collected on day 0 of AZD1222 vaccination. DNA of the CDR3: TGTGCCAGCAGTCTTTCGACAGTTAGCTCCTACGAGCAGTACTTC. As protein: CASSLSTVSSYEQYF.